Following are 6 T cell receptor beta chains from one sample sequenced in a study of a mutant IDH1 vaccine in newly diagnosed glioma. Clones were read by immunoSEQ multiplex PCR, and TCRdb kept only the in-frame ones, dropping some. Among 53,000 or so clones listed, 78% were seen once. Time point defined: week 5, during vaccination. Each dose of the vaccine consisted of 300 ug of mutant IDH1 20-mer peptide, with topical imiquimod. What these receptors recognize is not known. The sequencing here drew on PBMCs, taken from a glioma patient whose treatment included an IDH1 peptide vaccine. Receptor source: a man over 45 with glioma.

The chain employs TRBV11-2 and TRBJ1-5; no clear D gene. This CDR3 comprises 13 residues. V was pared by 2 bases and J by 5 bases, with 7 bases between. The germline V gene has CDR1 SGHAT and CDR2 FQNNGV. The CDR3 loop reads CASSLMSDQPQHF. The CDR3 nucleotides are TGTGCCAGCAGCTTAATGTCTGATCAGCCCCAGCATTTT. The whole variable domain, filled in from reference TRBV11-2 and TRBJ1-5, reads EAGVAQSPRYKIIEKRQSVAFWCNPISGHATLYWYQQILGQGPKLLIQFQNNGVVDDSQLPKDRFSAERLKGVDSTLKIQPAKLEDSAVYLCASSLMSDQPQHFGDGTRLSIL.

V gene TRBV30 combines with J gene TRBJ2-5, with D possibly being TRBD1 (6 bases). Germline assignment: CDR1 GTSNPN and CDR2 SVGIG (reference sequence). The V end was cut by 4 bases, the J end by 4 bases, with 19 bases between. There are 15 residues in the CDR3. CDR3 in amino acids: CAWKALGAGGETQYF. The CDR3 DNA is TGTGCCTGGAAAGCGTTGGGGGCCGGTGGAGAGACCCAGTACTTC.

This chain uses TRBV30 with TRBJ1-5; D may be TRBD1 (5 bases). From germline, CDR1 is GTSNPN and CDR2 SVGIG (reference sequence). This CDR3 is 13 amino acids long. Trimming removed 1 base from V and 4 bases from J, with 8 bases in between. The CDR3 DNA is TGTGCCTGGAGTGCACAGGTAAATCAGCCCCAGCATTTT. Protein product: CAWSAQVNQPQHF.

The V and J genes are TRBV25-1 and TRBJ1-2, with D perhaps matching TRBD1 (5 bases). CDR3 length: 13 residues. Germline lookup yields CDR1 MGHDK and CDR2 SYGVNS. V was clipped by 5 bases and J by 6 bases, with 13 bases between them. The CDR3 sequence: CASSSGDLDGYTF. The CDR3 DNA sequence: TGTGCCAGCAGTTCCGGGGACTTAGATGGCTACACCTTC.

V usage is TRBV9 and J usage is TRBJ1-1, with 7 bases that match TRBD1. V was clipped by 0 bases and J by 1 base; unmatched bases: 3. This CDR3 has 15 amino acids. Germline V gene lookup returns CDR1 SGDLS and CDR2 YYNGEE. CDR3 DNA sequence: TGTGCCAGCAGCGTAGAGGGACAGCCGAACACTGAAGCTTTCTTT. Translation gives CASSVEGQPNTEAFF.

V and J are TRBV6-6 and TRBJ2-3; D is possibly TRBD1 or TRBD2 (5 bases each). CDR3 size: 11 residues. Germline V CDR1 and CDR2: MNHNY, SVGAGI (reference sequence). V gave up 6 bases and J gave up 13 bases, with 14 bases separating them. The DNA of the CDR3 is TGTGCCAGCAGCCCCGGGACCTGGGAGTATTTT. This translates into CASSPGTWEYF.